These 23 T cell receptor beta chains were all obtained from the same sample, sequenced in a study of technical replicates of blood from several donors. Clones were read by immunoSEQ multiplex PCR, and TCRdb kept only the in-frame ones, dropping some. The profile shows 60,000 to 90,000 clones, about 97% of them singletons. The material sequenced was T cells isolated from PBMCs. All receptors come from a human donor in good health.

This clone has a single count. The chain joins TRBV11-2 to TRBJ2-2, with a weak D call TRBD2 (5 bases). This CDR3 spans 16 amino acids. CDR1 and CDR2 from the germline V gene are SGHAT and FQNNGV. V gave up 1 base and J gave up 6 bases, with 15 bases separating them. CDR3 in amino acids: CASSLGSRLTPGELFF. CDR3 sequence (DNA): TGTGCCAGCAGCTTAGGTTCTCGACTAACACCCGGGGAGCTGTTTTTT.

CDR3 in amino acids: CSVVSQGSWGYTF. The CDR3 DNA sequence: TGCAGCGTTGTATCCCAGGGGAGCTGGGGCTACACCTTC. The genes are TRBV29-1 and TRBJ1-2; possibly TRBD1 for D (6 bases). Germline-derived CDR1 and CDR2 are SQVTM and ANQGSEA. The CDR3 covers 13 residues. V was shortened by 4 bases and J by 8 bases, with 17 bases between the two germline ends.

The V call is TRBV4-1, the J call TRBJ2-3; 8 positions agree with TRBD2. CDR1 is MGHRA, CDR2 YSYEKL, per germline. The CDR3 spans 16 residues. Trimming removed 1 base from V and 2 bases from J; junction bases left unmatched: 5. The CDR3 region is CASSQVLAGFTDTQYF. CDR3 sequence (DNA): TGCGCCAGCAGCCAAGTGCTAGCGGGCTTCACAGATACGCAGTATTTT.

The CDR3 DNA follows: TGTGCCAGCAGTTTGGGGGGAGGGGGAGAGACCCAGTACTTC. Protein product: CASSLGGGGETQYF. V usage is TRBV27 and J usage is TRBJ2-5; tentative D call: TRBD2 (7 bases). The CDR3 loop spans 14 amino acids. Between the trimmed V and J ends, which lost 3 bases and 4 bases, there was a span of 12 bases. Germline V gene lookup returns CDR1 MNHEY and CDR2 SMNVEV (reference sequence).

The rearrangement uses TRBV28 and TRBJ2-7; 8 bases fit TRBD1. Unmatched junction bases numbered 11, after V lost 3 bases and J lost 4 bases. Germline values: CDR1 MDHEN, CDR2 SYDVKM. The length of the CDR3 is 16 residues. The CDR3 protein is CASSFADRGSPYEQYF. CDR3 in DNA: TGTGCCAGCAGTTTTGCCGACAGGGGATCTCCGTACGAGCAGTACTTC.

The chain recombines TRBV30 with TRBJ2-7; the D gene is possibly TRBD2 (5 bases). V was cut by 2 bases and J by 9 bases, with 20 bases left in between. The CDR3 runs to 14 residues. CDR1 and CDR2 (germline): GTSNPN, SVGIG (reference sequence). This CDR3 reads CAWSRPREMLGQYF. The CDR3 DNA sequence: TGTGCCTGGAGTAGGCCTAGGGAGATGTTGGGGCAGTACTTC.

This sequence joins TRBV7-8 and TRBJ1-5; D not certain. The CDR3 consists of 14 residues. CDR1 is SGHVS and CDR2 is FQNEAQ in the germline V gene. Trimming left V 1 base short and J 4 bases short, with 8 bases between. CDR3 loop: CASSLGRGNQPQHF. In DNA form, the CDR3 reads TGTGCCAGCAGCTTAGGTCGAGGGAATCAGCCCCAGCATTTT. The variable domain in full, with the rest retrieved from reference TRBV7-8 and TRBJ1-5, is GAGVSQSPRYKVAKRGQDVALRCDPISGHVSLFWYQQALGQGPEFLTYFQNEAQLDKSGLPSDRFFAERPEGSVSTLKIQRTQQEDSAVYLCASSLGRGNQPQHFGDGTRLSIL.

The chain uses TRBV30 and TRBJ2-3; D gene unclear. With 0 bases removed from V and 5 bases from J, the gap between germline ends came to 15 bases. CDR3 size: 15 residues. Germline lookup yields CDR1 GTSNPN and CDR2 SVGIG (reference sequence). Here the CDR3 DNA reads TGTGCCTGGAGTGTACTGGGCCCCTCCGGAGATACGCAGTATTTT. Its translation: CAWSVLGPSGDTQYF.

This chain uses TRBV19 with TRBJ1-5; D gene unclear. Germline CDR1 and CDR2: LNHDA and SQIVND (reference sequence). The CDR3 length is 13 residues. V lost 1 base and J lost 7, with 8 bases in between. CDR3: CASSIGAWQPQHF. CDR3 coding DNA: TGTGCCAGTAGTATAGGGGCCTGGCAGCCCCAGCATTTT.

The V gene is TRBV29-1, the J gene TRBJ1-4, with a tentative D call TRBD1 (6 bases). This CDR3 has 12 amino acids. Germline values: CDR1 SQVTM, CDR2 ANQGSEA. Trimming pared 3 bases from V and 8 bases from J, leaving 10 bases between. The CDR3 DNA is TGCAGCGTTGACAGGGGTGGGGAAAAACTGTTTTTT. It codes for CSVDRGGEKLFF.

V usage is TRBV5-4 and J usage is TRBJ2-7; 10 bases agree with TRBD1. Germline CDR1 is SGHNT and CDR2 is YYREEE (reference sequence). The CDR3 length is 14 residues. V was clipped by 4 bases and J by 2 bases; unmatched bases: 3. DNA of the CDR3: TGTGCCAGCAGCAAGGGACAGGGGACCTACGAGCAGTACTTC. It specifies CASSKGQGTYEQYF.

For the CDR3, the DNA is TGTGCCTGGAGTGTTAATCGACAGGCGAATCAGCCCCAGCATTTT. This gives the protein CAWSVNRQANQPQHF. The rearrangement joins TRBV30 to TRBJ1-5; possibly TRBD1 for D (6 bases). There are 15 residues in the CDR3. The germline gives CDR1 GTSNPN, CDR2 SVGIG (reference sequence). The V end was cut by 0 bases, the J end by 4 bases, with 13 bases between.

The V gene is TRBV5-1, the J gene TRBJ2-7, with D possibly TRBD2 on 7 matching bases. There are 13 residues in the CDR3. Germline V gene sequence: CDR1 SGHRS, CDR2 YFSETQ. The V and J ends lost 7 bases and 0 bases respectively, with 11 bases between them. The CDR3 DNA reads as TGCGCCAGCGGGGGGGGCATCTCCTACGAGCAGTACTTC. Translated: CASGGGISYEQYF.

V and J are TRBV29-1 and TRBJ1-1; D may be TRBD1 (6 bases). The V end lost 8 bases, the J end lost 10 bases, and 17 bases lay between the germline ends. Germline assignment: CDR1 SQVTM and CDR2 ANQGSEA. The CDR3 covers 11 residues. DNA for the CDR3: TGCAGCCTTAAGACAGGAACGGGAGCTTTCTTT. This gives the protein CSLKTGTGAFF.

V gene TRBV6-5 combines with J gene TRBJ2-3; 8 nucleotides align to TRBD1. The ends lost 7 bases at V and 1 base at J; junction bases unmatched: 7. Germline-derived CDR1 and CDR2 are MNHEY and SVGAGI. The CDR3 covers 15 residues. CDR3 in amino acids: CASNPGTGRTDTQYF. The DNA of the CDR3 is TGTGCCAGCAATCCCGGGACAGGCCGCACAGATACGCAGTATTTT.

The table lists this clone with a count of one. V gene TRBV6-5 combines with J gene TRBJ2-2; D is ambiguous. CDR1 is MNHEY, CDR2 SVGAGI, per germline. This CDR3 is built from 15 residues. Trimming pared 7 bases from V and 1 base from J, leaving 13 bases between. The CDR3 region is CASTLLSKNTGELFF. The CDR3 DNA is TGTGCCAGCACGTTACTTTCCAAGAACACCGGGGAGCTGTTTTTT.

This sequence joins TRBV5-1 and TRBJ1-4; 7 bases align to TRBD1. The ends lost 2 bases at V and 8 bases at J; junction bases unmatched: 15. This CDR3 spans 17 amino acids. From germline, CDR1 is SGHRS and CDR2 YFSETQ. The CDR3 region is CASSFGQVGVMGEKLFF. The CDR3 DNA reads TGCGCCAGCAGCTTTGGACAGGTGGGGGTTATGGGGGAAAAACTGTTTTTT. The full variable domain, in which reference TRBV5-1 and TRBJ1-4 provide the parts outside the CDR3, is KAGVTQTPRYLIKTRGQQVTLSCSPISGHRSVSWYQQTPGQGLQFLFEYFSETQRNKGNFPGRFSGRQFSNSRSEMNVSTLELGDSALYLCASSFGQVGVMGEKLFFGSGTQLSVL.

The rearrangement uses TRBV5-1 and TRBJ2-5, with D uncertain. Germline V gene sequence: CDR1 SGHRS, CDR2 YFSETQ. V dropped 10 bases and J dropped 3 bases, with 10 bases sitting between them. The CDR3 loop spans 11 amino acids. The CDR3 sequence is CASNGEETQYF. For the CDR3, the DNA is TGCGCCTCCAACGGAGAAGAGACCCAGTACTTC.

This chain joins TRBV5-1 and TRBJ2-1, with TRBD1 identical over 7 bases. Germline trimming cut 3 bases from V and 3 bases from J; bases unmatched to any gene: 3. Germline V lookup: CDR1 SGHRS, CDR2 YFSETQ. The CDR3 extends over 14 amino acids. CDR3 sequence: CASSYDRVYNEQFF. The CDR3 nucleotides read TGCGCCAGCAGCTACGACAGGGTCTACAATGAGCAGTTCTTC.

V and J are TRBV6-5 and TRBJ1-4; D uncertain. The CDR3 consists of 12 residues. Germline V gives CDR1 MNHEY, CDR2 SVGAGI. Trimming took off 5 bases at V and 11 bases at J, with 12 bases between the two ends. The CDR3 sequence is CASSRNRGKLFF. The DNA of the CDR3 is TGTGCCAGCAGTCGCAACCGGGGTAAACTGTTTTTT.

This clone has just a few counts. CDR3 sequence (DNA): TGTGCCAGCAGCGCAAGGACTAGCGGCCAAGAGACCCAGTACTTC. This gives the protein CASSARTSGQETQYF. The rearrangement joins TRBV9 to TRBJ2-5; TRBD2 matches 10 bases. The CDR3 sequence is 15 residues long. V lost 3 bases and J lost 1; bases outside the gene matches: 3. Germline V gives CDR1 SGDLS, CDR2 YYNGEE.

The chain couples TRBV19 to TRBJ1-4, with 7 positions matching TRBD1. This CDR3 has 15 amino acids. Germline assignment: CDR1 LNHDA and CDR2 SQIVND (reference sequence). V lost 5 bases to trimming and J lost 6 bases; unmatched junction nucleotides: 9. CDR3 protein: CASSGGTAKDEKLFF. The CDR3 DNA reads TGTGCCAGTAGTGGCGGGACAGCGAAGGATGAAAAACTGTTTTTT. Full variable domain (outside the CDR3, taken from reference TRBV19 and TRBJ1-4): DGGITQSPKYLFRKEGQNVTLSCEQNLNHDAMYWYRQDPGQGLRLIYYSQIVNDFQKGDIAEGYSVSREKKESFPLTVTSAQKNPTAFYLCASSGGTAKDEKLFFGSGTQLSVL.

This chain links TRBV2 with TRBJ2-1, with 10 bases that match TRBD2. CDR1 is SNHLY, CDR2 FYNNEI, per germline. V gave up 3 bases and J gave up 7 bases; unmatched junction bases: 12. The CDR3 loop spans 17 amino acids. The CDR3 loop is CASSEHWIAGGINEQFF. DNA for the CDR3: TGTGCCAGCAGTGAGCATTGGATAGCGGGAGGAATAAATGAGCAGTTCTTC.